This T cell receptor (beta chain) originates from a study of cytomegalovirus exposure and HLA in healthy donors. This CDR3 comprises 11 residues. V lost 7 bases to trimming and J lost 5 bases, with 11 bases between them. Looked up from germline, CDR1 is SQVTM and CDR2 is ANQGSEA. All the people who gave samples were healthy bone marrow donors. Both 60 Vbeta primers and 13 Jbeta primers went into the PCR. Libraries were prepared by immunoSEQ multiplex PCR; TCRdb keeps only in-frame clonotypes and omits some of them. The sample has 180,000 or so clones, 80% seen once. The specimen sequenced was PBMCs. This TCR was sampled from a woman in her 30s in good health and CMV-seronegative. This chain connects TRBV29-1 to TRBJ1-1, with a tentative D call TRBD1 (6 bases). Written as DNA, the CDR3 is TGCAGCGCCAGGGGAGAGACTGAAGCTTTCTTT. This translates into CSARGETEAFF.